The rows below give T cell receptor beta chains drawn from one sample of a study of T cells in Graves' hyperthyroidism and ophthalmopathy. One entry per CDR3 protein, called by TCRdb with MiXCR from the multiplex PCR reads. This sample carries 350,000 or so distinct CDR3 sequences, around 18% of them seen once, and the ten largest clones take 15%. The sequenced material came from blood. The receptors here all came from a middle-aged woman with Graves' ophthalmopathy. CDR3s leave out the opening cysteine and the closing phenylalanine or tryptophan. Each record gives: V gene, J gene, CDR3 protein.

TRBV24-1	TRBJ1-3	VTSHQGTGNTIY
TRBV7-2	TRBJ2-7	ASSLGGYSAYEQY
TRBV20-1	TRBJ2-5	SAKDEETQY
TRBV30	TRBJ2-7	AWSRDSAYEQY
TRBV5-1	TRBJ2-7	ASSNGLAGATYEQY
TRBV6-1	TRBJ1-1	ASSMTSAGNTEAF
TRBV2	TRBJ2-5	ASSTGTPKETQY
TRBV4-1	TRBJ2-7	ASSQAGGKGWGQY
TRBV12-5	TRBJ1-1	ASGLRQNTEAF
TRBV7-9	TRBJ1-1	ASIPPMTNTEAF
TRBV7-9	TRBJ2-5	ASSSDLGGQETQY
TRBV12-3/TRBV12-4	TRBJ1-1	ASSPGGWTEAF
TRBV10-2	TRBJ1-6	ASRPGTDNSPLH
TRBV29-1	TRBJ2-5	SSSTSGETQY
TRBV4-2	TRBJ1-1	ASSQDFGQGARGTEAF
TRBV28	TRBJ1-6	ASSVGKDSPLH
TRBV6-5	TRBJ1-2	ASSYMGDNYGYT
TRBV29-1	TRBJ2-7	SVSVRDISWGEQY
TRBV6-5	TRBJ2-7	ASRTTGRLY
TRBV19	TRBJ1-5	ASSTTGALGNQPQP
TRBV11-2	TRBJ2-2	ASSLGGGRNTGELF
TRBV5-4	TRBJ1-1	ASSLGSTYTEAF
TRBV20-1	TRBJ2-7	SAQPGEGAGGSYEQY
TRBV11-1	TRBJ2-3	ASSRQGDITDTQY
TRBV18	TRBJ2-3	ASSPLPGVPDTQY
TRBV7-8	TRBJ1-6	ASSRPQGLNSPLH
TRBV11-3	TRBJ1-5	ASSNQGAGQPQH
TRBV11-1	TRBJ1-2	ASSPLGGQGVPNYGYT
TRBV11-2	TRBJ2-7	ASIRGFKQY
TRBV7-8	TRBJ1-2	ASSTRHTGGERDGYT
TRBV24-1	TRBJ1-5	ATSDSQLYSNQPQH
TRBV6-1	TRBJ2-7	ASSEEDSGPYEQY
TRBV27	TRBJ1-5	ASSSINSNQPQH
TRBV13	TRBJ2-7	ASSFNGIPGQGSYEQY
TRBV30	TRBJ1-1	AWSVVGRTEAF
TRBV15	TRBJ2-7	AASSLDQGSGYEQY
TRBV11-2	TRBJ2-7	ASSPMEGPGEQY
TRBV5-1	TRBJ1-2	ASSLDREYGYT
TRBV6-1	TRBJ1-1	ASSEGPAVGGTEAF
TRBV6-2/TRBV6-3	TRBJ1-5	ASSRHPNQPQH
TRBV19	TRBJ2-2	ASSIDRREYTGELF
TRBV6-1	TRBJ2-7	AIIKAIGTDEQY
TRBV6-1	TRBJ2-5	ASSTVGTVGETQY
TRBV29-1	TRBJ2-2	SVEEAGRYTGELF
TRBV20-1	TRBJ2-5	SARRSGETQY
TRBV2	TRBJ1-3	ASRYRGGGNTIY
TRBV11-3	TRBJ1-6	ASSLGDRSSYNSPLH
TRBV28	TRBJ1-5	ASSQGTGGPNQPQH
TRBV7-9	TRBJ1-1	ASSSLNQGGTEAF
TRBV5-1	TRBJ2-3	ASSLDSGTGPDTQY
TRBV6-1	TRBJ1-5	ATRTGVNQPQH
TRBV7-9	TRBJ1-1	ATLTGGPNTEAF
TRBV9	TRBJ1-5	ASSVSDSSNQPQH
TRBV3-1	TRBJ2-7	ASSHGTSYEQY
TRBV28	TRBJ1-1	ASKGFTEAF
TRBV5-8	TRBJ2-2	ASSFGEHNTGELF
TRBV12-3/TRBV12-4	TRBJ1-5	ARSWAAIGNQPQH
TRBV7-3	TRBJ1-1	ATSLQANTEAF
TRBV7-2	TRBJ2-7	ASSLGGLAGDEQY